Following are 13 T cell receptor beta chains from one sample sequenced in a study of regulatory and conventional T cells in RAG deficiency. Sequencing used immunoSEQ multiplex PCR; TCRdb keeps in-frame clones, though not all of them. The sample yields roughly 34,000 clones, about 80% seen once. Conventional CD4+ T cells were sorted from blood as CD25-low CD127-high cells. These same data were also listed under a study on regulatory T cells. Per that paper: Primers: 52 TRBV forward and 13 TRBJ reverse.

The source material was CD4+ effector T cells sorted from blood. These receptors were collected from a human donor in good health.

The chain combines TRBV7-8 with TRBJ2-2; D is unclear. With 1 base removed from V and 0 bases from J, the gap between germline ends came to 9 bases. Germline-derived CDR1 and CDR2 are SGHVS and FQNEAQ. The CDR3 covers 16 residues. CDR3 loop: CASSLVRLTNTGELFF. In nucleotides, the CDR3 is TGTGCCAGCAGCTTAGTCCGTCTTACGAACACCGGGGAGCTGTTTTTT.

The chain has TRBV5-6 and TRBJ1-2; unclear D gene. The V gene lost 1 base and the J gene lost 0 bases, with 7 bases spanning the gap. The V gene's germline CDR1 is SGHDT and CDR2 YYEEEE. This CDR3 is built from 14 residues. DNA of the CDR3: TGTGCCAGCAGCTTGCCCGGAGCTAACTATGGCTACACCTTC. Its protein product is CASSLPGANYGYTF.

CDR3 DNA sequence: TGTGCCAGCAGATCAGGTCGACGGGAGCTGTTTTTT. It encodes CASRSGRRELFF. The V and J genes are TRBV2 and TRBJ2-2, with D unresolved. Germline CDR1 is SNHLY and CDR2 is FYNNEI. V dropped 6 bases and J dropped 9 bases, with 11 bases sitting between them. This CDR3 is built from 12 residues.

The rearrangement links TRBV6-6 to TRBJ2-7; TRBD1 is a possible D gene (6 bases). Per germline, CDR1 MNHNY and CDR2 SVGAGI (reference sequence). This CDR3 is built from 13 residues. Trimming removed 7 bases from V and 2 bases from J, with 12 bases in between. In nucleotides, the CDR3 is TGTGCCAGCATTCAAGACAGGCCCTACGAGCAGTACTTC. As protein: CASIQDRPYEQYF.

The V gene is TRBV5-4, the J gene TRBJ2-3, with 8 bases lining up with TRBD2. The CDR3 consists of 17 residues. J was trimmed by 4 bases and V by 0 bases; bases with no gene match: 10. Germline CDR1 SGHNT, CDR2 YYREEE (reference sequence). DNA for the CDR3: TGTGCCAGCAGCTTGGTAGAGTATGGGACTAGGCCAGATACGCAGTATTTT. It encodes CASSLVEYGTRPDTQYF.

This chain joins TRBV6-1 and TRBJ1-2, with D uncertain. The V end lost 3 bases, the J end lost 0 bases, and 11 bases lay between the germline ends. The CDR3 loop spans 15 amino acids. CDR1 is MNHNS and CDR2 is SASEGT in the germline V gene. CDR3 protein: CASSERRGPNYGYTF. The CDR3 DNA follows: TGTGCCAGCAGTGAGAGACGAGGACCTAACTATGGCTACACCTTC.

The genes are TRBV9 and TRBJ1-6; D may be TRBD1 (5 bases). Germline V CDR1 and CDR2: SGDLS, YYNGEE. Trimming shortened V by 1 base and J by 4 bases, and 9 bases separated the two germline ends. This CDR3 region has 15 residues. The CDR3 DNA reads TGTGCCAGCAGCGTAACCGGGGCTTATAATTCACCCCTCCACTTT. Translation: CASSVTGAYNSPLHF.

V and J are TRBV18 and TRBJ2-2; the D call may be TRBD1 or TRBD2 (6 bases each). In germline, CDR1 is KGHSH, CDR2 LQKENI. With 2 bases removed from V and 1 base from J, the gap between germline ends came to 11 bases. The CDR3 has 16 amino acids. CDR3 bases: TGTGCCAGCTCACCAATCGGGGGCCTGAACACCGGGGAGCTGTTTTTT. As protein: CASSPIGGLNTGELFF.

This chain links TRBV7-3 with TRBJ2-3, with D possibly matching TRBD1 (6 bases). CDR1 is SGHTA and CDR2 is FQGTGA in the germline V gene. This CDR3 region has 16 residues. The V end lost 4 bases, the J end lost 5 bases, and 19 bases lay between the germline ends. CDR3 region: CASSSALKGTQDTQYF. CDR3 coding DNA: TGTGCCAGCAGCTCCGCCCTGAAGGGGACACAAGATACGCAGTATTTT.

The CDR3 nucleotides are TGTGCCAGCAGCCCCGGTCACCAGGGGAGGGGGTACGACACTGAAGCTTTCTTT. Translation: CASSPGHQGRGYDTEAFF. The chain is built from TRBV9 and TRBJ1-1, with D possibly being TRBD1 (6 bases). The V end was cut by 4 bases, the J end by 3 bases, with 25 bases between. The CDR3 consists of 18 residues. The germline CDR1 and CDR2 sequences are SGDLS and YYNGEE. Variable domain in full (rest from reference TRBV9 and TRBJ1-1): DSGVTQTPKHLITATGQRVTLRCSPRSGDLSVYWYQQSLDQGLQFLIQYYNGEERAKGNILERFSAQQFPDLHSELNLSSLELGDSALYFCASSPGHQGRGYDTEAFFGQGTRLTVV.

This rearrangement joins TRBV5-4 to TRBJ1-4; no clear D. V dropped 10 bases and J dropped 3 bases, with 10 bases sitting between them. The CDR3 has 12 residues. Germline CDR1 and CDR2: SGHNT and YYREEE (reference sequence). The CDR3 loop reads CAQQAPNEKLFF. The DNA of the CDR3 is TGTGCCCAGCAGGCCCCTAATGAAAAACTGTTTTTT.

This clone was recorded a few times. The rearrangement links TRBV9 to TRBJ1-5; D is ambiguous. The CDR3 contains 13 residues. The V and J ends lost 4 bases and 4 bases respectively, with 9 bases between them. From germline, CDR1 is SGDLS and CDR2 YYNGEE. The CDR3 bases are TGTGCCAGCAGCATTGACGCGAATCAGCCCCAGCATTTT. It specifies CASSIDANQPQHF.

The V and J genes are TRBV5-1 and TRBJ2-7; no definite D call. Trimming cost V 1 base and J 3 bases, with 11 bases left between them. Germline CDR1 is SGHRS and CDR2 is YFSETQ. This CDR3 is 14 amino acids long. CDR3 residues: CASSLWPVRYEQYF. The CDR3 nucleotides are TGCGCCAGCAGCTTGTGGCCAGTACGCTACGAGCAGTACTTC.